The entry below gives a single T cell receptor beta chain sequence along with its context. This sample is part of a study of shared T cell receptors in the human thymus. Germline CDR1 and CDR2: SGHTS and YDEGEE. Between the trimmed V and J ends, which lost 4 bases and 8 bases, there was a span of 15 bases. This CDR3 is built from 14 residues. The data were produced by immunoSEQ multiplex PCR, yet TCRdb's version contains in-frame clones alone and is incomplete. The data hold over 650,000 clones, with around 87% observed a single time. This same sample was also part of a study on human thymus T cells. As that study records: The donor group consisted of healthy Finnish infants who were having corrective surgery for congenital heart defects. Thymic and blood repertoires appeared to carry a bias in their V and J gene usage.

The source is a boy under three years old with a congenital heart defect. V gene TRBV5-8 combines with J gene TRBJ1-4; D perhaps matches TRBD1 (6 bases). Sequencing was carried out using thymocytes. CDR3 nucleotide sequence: TGTGCCAGCAGCCCCGAGGGGGGAGGGGAAAAACTGTTTTTT. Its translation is CASSPEGGGEKLFF.